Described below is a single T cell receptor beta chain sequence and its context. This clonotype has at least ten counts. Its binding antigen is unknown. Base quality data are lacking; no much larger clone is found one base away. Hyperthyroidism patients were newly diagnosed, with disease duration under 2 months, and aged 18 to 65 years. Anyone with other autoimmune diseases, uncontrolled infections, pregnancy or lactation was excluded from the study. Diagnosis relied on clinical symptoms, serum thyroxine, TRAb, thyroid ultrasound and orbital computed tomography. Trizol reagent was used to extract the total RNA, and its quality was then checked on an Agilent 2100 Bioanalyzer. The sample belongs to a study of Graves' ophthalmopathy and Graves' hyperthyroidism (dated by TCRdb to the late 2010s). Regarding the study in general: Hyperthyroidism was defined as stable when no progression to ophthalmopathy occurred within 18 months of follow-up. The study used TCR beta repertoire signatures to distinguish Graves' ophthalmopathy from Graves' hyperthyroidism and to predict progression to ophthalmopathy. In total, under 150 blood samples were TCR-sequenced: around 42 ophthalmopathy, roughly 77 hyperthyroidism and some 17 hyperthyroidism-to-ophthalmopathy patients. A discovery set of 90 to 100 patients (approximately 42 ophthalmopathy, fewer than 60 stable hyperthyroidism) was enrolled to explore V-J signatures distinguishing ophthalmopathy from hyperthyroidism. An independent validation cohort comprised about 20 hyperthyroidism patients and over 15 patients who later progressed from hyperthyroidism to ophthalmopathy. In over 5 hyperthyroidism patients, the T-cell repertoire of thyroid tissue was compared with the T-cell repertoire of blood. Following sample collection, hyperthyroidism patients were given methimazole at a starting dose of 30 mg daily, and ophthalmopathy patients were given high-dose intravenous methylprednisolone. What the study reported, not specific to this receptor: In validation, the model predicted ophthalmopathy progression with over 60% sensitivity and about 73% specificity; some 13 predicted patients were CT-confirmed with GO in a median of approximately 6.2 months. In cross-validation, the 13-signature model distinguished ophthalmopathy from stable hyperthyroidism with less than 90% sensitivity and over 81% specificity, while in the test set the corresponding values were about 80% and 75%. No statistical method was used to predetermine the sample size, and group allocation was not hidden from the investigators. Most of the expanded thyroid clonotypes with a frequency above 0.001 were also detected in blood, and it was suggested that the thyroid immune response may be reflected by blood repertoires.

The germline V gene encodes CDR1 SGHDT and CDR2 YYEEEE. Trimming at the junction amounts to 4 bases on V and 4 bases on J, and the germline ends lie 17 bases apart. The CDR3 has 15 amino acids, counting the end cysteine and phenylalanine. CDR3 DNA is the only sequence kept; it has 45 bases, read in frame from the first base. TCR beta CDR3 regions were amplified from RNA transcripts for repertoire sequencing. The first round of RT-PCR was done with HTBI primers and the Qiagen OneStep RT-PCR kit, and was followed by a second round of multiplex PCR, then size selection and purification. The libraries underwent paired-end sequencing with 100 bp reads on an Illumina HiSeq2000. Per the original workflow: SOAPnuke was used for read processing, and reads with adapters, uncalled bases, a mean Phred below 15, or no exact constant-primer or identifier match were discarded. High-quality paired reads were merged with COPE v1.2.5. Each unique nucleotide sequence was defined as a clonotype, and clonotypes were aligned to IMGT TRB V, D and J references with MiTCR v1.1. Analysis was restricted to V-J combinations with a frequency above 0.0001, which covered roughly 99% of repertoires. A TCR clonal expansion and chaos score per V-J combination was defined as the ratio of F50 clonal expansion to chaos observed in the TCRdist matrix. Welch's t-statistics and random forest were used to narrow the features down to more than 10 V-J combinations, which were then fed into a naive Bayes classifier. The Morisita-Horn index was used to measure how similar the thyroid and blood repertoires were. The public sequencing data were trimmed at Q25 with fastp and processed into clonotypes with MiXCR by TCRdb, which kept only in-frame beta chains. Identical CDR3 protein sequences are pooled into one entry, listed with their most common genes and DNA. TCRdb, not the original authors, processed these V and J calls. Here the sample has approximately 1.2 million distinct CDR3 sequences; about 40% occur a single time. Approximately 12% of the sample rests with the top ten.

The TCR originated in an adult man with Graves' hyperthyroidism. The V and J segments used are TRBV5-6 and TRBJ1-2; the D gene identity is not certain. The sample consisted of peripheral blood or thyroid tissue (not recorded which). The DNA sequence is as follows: TGTGCCAGCAGCAGTGGACCAGCTACATTCTATGGCTACACCTTC. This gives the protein CASSSGPATFYGYTF.